This TCR beta chain came from a study of control samples from healthy donors and cancer patients. Profiling relied on immunoSEQ multiplex PCR, and the TCRdb table lists in-frame clones only, not all of them. This sample has tens of thousands of clones, with around 90% found just once. Germline V gene lookup returns CDR1 MNHEY and CDR2 SMNVEV (reference sequence). V was pared by 5 bases and J by 5 bases, with 16 bases between. This CDR3 is built from 15 residues. J is TRBJ1-5 and V is TRBV27; weak D call: TRBD1 (6 bases). The specimen was blood. This receptor was identified in a woman aged 45 to 65 in good health. DNA for the CDR3: TGTGCCAGCAGTCGGAAGACAGGAGCACATCAGCCCCAGCATTTT. It specifies CASSRKTGAHQPQHF.